Shown below are 28 T cell receptor beta chains from a single sample sequenced in a study of blood T cell repertoires in COVID-19. Assay: immunoSEQ multiplex PCR; the TCRdb copy retains only in-frame clones and omits some. Here the sample spans just under 150,000 clones, 75% to 90% being singletons. The sequenced sample consisted of peripheral blood. All receptors derive from a middle-aged man who had recovered from COVID-19.

V and J are TRBV3-1 (or the pseudogene TRBV3-2) and TRBJ2-3, with TRBD2 matching 10 bases. V lost 1 base to trimming and J lost 4 bases; unmatched junction nucleotides: 11. Germline V lookup: CDR1 LGHDT, CDR2 YNNKEL (reference sequence). The CDR3 length is 18 residues. CDR3 in amino acids: CASSQAFQGLAGADTQYF. Written as DNA, the CDR3 is TGTGCCAGCAGCCAAGCCTTTCAGGGGCTAGCGGGGGCAGATACGCAGTATTTT.

The chain has TRBV11-1 and TRBJ2-2; D is possibly TRBD1 (5 bases). The germline V and J ends were trimmed by 3 bases and 7 bases, with 9 bases remaining between them. Germline V gene data show CDR1 as SGHAT and CDR2 as FQDESV (reference sequence). This CDR3 is 13 amino acids long. As DNA, the CDR3 is TGTGCCAGCAGCTTCAGGGTCGGCGGGGAGCTGTTTTTT. As protein: CASSFRVGGELFF.

The chain couples TRBV5-6 to TRBJ2-2; TRBD1 matches at 10 bases. V gave up 3 bases and J gave up 3 bases; unmatched junction bases: 2. CDR1 is SGHDT and CDR2 is YYEEEE in the germline V gene. This CDR3 has 15 residues. CDR3 loop: CASSSGTGDTGELFF. CDR3 nucleotide sequence: TGTGCCAGCAGCTCCGGGACAGGGGACACCGGGGAGCTGTTTTTT.

CDR3 loop: CASSLAVGQKTSYEQYF. CDR3 nucleotides: TGTGCCAGCAGCTTAGCCGTGGGACAGAAAACTTCCTACGAGCAGTACTTC. The chain is built from TRBV7-9 and TRBJ2-7; TRBD1 agrees at 7 bases. The CDR3 loop spans 17 amino acids. V gave up 0 bases and J gave up 1 base; unmatched junction bases: 9. Germline CDR1 is SEHNR and CDR2 is FQNEAQ (reference sequence).

The chain employs TRBV6-5 and TRBJ1-4; TRBD1 matches at 7 bases. This CDR3 contains 15 residues. V was clipped by 0 bases and J by 4 bases; unmatched bases: 2. Per germline, CDR1 MNHEY and CDR2 SVGAGI. The CDR3 nucleotides are TGTGCCAGCAGTTACTCGACAGGGTTTAATGAAAAACTGTTTTTT. Residues: CASSYSTGFNEKLFF.

The V gene is TRBV19, the J gene TRBJ2-3; 8 bases line up with TRBD1. V shed 6 bases, J shed 3 bases, and the junction held 11 bases outside the gene matches. Germline V lookup: CDR1 LNHDA, CDR2 SQIVND (reference sequence). CDR3 size: 16 residues. The chain's CDR3 is CASSPGQGAGTDTQYF. The CDR3 DNA reads TGTGCCAGTAGCCCCGGCCAGGGGGCAGGTACAGATACGCAGTATTTT.

This chain links TRBV27 with TRBJ2-5; perhaps TRBD1 as D (5 bases). The CDR3 has 13 amino acids. From germline, CDR1 is MNHEY and CDR2 SMNVEV (reference sequence). V lost 6 bases, J lost 1 base, and 9 bases lay in between. CDR3 sequence reads: CASRGQGQETQYF. CDR3 sequence (DNA): TGTGCCAGCAGGGGCCAGGGCCAAGAGACCCAGTACTTC.

This clone was picked up a small number of times. The chain has TRBV4-2 and TRBJ1-5; 8 bases agree with TRBD1. The V gene's germline CDR1 is LGHNA and CDR2 YNFKEQ. The CDR3 length is 15 residues. The V gene end was trimmed by 0 bases and the J gene end by 2 bases; junction bases not matched to a gene: 0. The CDR3 reads CASSQETGGNQPQHF. CDR3 DNA sequence: TGTGCCAGCAGCCAAGAGACAGGGGGCAATCAGCCCCAGCATTTT.

This clone has just one count. The rearrangement joins TRBV6-4 to TRBJ2-1; 8 positions match TRBD2. The CDR3 spans 16 residues. CDR1 is MRHNA and CDR2 is SNTAGT in the germline V gene. Losses at the gene ends were 2 bases for V and 5 bases for J; bases not matched to a gene: 8. This chain's CDR3 is CASSDRGGPSDNEQFF. The CDR3 DNA reads as TGTGCCAGCAGTGACCGGGGGGGCCCGTCCGACAATGAGCAGTTCTTC.

This clone has more than one count but fewer than ten. The V gene is TRBV27, the J gene TRBJ2-4, with D perhaps matching TRBD1 (5 bases). The CDR3 has 14 residues. Germline values: CDR1 MNHEY, CDR2 SMNVEV (reference sequence). V gave up 9 bases and J gave up 2 bases, with 14 bases separating them. Written as DNA, the CDR3 is TGTGCCAGTAGGGGCCACGGGTCCAAAAACATTCAGTACTTC. This translates into CASRGHGSKNIQYF.

This clone was observed once. The V and J genes are TRBV19 and TRBJ2-2; TRBD2 aligns across 10 bases. The V and J ends lost 9 bases and 3 bases, in that order; junction bases with no gene match: 7. This CDR3 has 15 amino acids. The V gene's germline CDR1 is LNHDA and CDR2 SQIVND (reference sequence). The CDR3 is CASTTSGDDTGELFF. DNA for the CDR3: TGTGCCAGCACCACTAGCGGGGACGACACCGGGGAGCTGTTTTTT.

To note about this clone: Other DNA sequences within the sample encode an identical CDR3. The V gene is TRBV6-5, the J gene TRBJ2-5; D is unresolved. V gave up 6 bases and J gave up 2 bases, with 4 bases separating them. Germline V CDR1 and CDR2: MNHEY, SVGAGI. This CDR3 has 11 residues. For the CDR3, the DNA is TGTGCCAGCAGGAGACAAGAGACCCAGTACTTC. It yields the protein CASRRQETQYF.

The V gene is TRBV6-5, the J gene TRBJ1-6; D unresolved. The germline gives CDR1 MNHEY, CDR2 SVGAGI. V was clipped by 4 bases and J by 0 bases, with 7 bases between them. CDR3 length: 15 amino acids. Written as DNA, the CDR3 is TGTGCCAGCAGTTGGGAGAGCTCCTATAATTCACCCCTCCACTTT. This codes for CASSWESSYNSPLHF.

The J gene is TRBJ2-7, the V gene TRBV9; D gene uncertain. The CDR3 consists of 14 residues. V lost 0 bases and J 2 bases, leaving 9 bases between the germline ends. Per the germline V gene, CDR1 is SGDLS and CDR2 is YYNGEE. The CDR3 loop is CASSVGPEAYEQYF. CDR3 DNA: TGTGCCAGCAGCGTAGGTCCAGAAGCCTACGAGCAGTACTTC.

The V gene is TRBV19, the J gene TRBJ1-1, with unresolved D. Per germline, CDR1 LNHDA and CDR2 SQIVND (reference sequence). The CDR3 is 14 amino acids. The V gene lost 0 bases and the J gene lost 0 bases, with 5 bases spanning the gap. CDR3 DNA: TGTGCCAGTAGTATAGACAGTCTGAACACTGAAGCTTTCTTT. Protein: CASSIDSLNTEAFF.

V usage is TRBV28 and J usage is TRBJ2-2; 15 positions match TRBD2. This CDR3 region has 17 residues. Trimming took 6 bases from V and 4 from J; bases not matched to a gene: 6. The germline gives CDR1 MDHEN, CDR2 SYDVKM. The CDR3: CASRRTSGGAFTGELFF. The CDR3 bases are TGTGCCAGCAGAAGGACTAGCGGGGGGGCCTTCACCGGGGAGCTGTTTTTT.

This rearrangement joins TRBV4-2 to TRBJ1-2, with a possible D match to TRBD1 (5 bases). This CDR3 contains 15 residues. The V gene lost 3 bases and the J gene lost 4 bases, with 15 bases spanning the gap. Per germline, CDR1 LGHNA and CDR2 YNFKEQ. The CDR3 DNA reads as TGTGCCAGCAGCCAGGATTGGGCGGGGGGCTATGGCTACACCTTC. Its translation: CASSQDWAGGYGYTF.

This clone has a handful of counts. The V call is TRBV19, the J call TRBJ2-7; 7 positions agree with TRBD1. Germline CDR1 LNHDA, CDR2 SQIVND (reference sequence). V was pared by 4 bases and J by 2 bases, with 8 bases of the junction left unmatched. The CDR3 covers 15 residues. CDR3 sequence reads: CASSNGRTGPYEQYF. CDR3 nucleotides: TGTGCCAGTAGTAACGGGCGGACAGGACCCTACGAGCAGTACTTC.

This clone was detected once. The CDR3 DNA reads TGTGCCAGCAGCGTAGGGGTTTCAGGGCGCAACGGGGAGCTGTTTTTT. Translated: CASSVGVSGRNGELFF. The chain joins TRBV9 to TRBJ2-2, with D tentatively TRBD1 (5 bases). There are 16 residues in the CDR3. Looked up from germline, CDR1 is SGDLS and CDR2 is YYNGEE. V shed 0 bases and J shed 7 bases, with 16 bases lying between them.

The V gene is TRBV2, the J gene TRBJ1-1; the match to TRBD1 covers 11 bases. With 8 bases clipped from V and 5 bases from J, the junction kept 7 bases outside the gene matches. Germline V gene data show CDR1 as SNHLY and CDR2 as FYNNEI. This CDR3 has 14 amino acids. The CDR3 DNA reads as TGTGCCAGCGGGTGGGACAGGGGGTTGACTGAAGCTTTCTTT. Amino acid sequence: CASGWDRGLTEAFF.

The V and J genes are TRBV5-1 and TRBJ1-1; D may be TRBD1 (5 bases). Per germline, CDR1 SGHRS and CDR2 YFSETQ. The CDR3 length is 15 residues. Trimming pared 1 base from V and 4 bases from J, leaving 14 bases between. Written as DNA, the CDR3 is TGCGCCAGCAGCTTGTTTCAGGGAGGGAGCACTGAAGCTTTCTTT. It codes for CASSLFQGGSTEAFF.

V and J are TRBV6-6 and TRBJ2-2, with D perhaps TRBD1 (6 bases). Germline-derived CDR1 and CDR2 are MNHNY and SVGAGI (reference sequence). This CDR3 region has 14 residues. Trimming took off 4 bases at V and 6 bases at J, with 12 bases between the two ends. CDR3 coding DNA: TGTGCCAGCAGTTGGGGGTCAGGGGCCGGGGAGCTGTTTTTT. This gives the protein CASSWGSGAGELFF.

This clone was picked up one time. This chain connects TRBV29-1 to TRBJ2-1; 10 bases line up with TRBD2. Unmatched junction bases numbered 7, after V lost 4 bases and J lost 10 bases. This CDR3 has 13 amino acids. Germline values: CDR1 SQVTM, CDR2 ANQGSEA. The CDR3 sequence: CSVALAGDGEQFF. The CDR3 DNA reads as TGCAGCGTTGCCCTAGCGGGGGACGGGGAGCAGTTCTTC.

The rearrangement links TRBV7-9 to TRBJ1-1; possible D gene TRBD1, 5 bases. This CDR3 is built from 12 residues. V was shortened by 7 bases and J by 4 bases, with 10 bases between the two germline ends. The germline gives CDR1 SEHNR, CDR2 FQNEAQ (reference sequence). The CDR3, as DNA: TGTGCCAGCATTTTAGGGGCCACTGAAGCTTTCTTT. Its translation: CASILGATEAFF.

The rearrangement joins TRBV6-2 or TRBV6-3 to TRBJ2-5, with no clear D. Trimming shortened V by 0 bases and J by 2 bases, and 7 bases separated the two germline ends. Germline CDR1 and CDR2: MNHEY and SVGEGT. The CDR3 consists of 14 residues. In DNA, the CDR3 is TGTGCCAGCAGTTACTCTTCCAGACAAGAGACCCAGTACTTC. Protein: CASSYSSRQETQYF.

This chain links TRBV3-1 (or the pseudogene TRBV3-2) with TRBJ1-2; 8 bases match TRBD1. V shed 4 bases, J shed 3 bases, and the junction held 7 bases outside the gene matches. CDR1 and CDR2 from the germline V gene are LGHDT and YNNKEL (reference sequence). This CDR3 comprises 15 residues. The CDR3 spells CASSRGQGEDYGYTF. In DNA, the CDR3 is TGTGCCAGCAGCCGCGGACAGGGTGAAGACTATGGCTACACCTTC.

V usage is TRBV9 and J usage is TRBJ2-3; maybe TRBD2 (6 bases). CDR1 SGDLS and CDR2 YYNGEE come from the germline V gene. V lost 6 bases and J 6 bases, leaving 17 bases between the germline ends. This CDR3 region has 14 residues. CDR3 nucleotide sequence: TGTGCCAGCACTCGCGGGGACTCCGGCGATACGCAGTATTTT. This codes for CASTRGDSGDTQYF.

V gene TRBV24-1 combines with J gene TRBJ2-5; D not resolved. CDR1 and CDR2 (germline): KGHDR, SFDVKD. Between the trimmed V and J ends, which lost 2 bases and 5 bases, there was a span of 14 bases. This CDR3 is 15 amino acids long. CDR3 loop: CATSDSTGSWETQYF. CDR3 DNA sequence: TGTGCCACCAGTGATTCTACGGGTAGCTGGGAGACCCAGTACTTC.